This TCR beta chain originates from a study of blood T cell repertoires in COVID-19. Study-wide context: The samples span acute and convalescent COVID-19 from the United States, Italy and Spain. The analysed material was cDNA or gDNA that came from T cells, B-cell-depleted T cells, or PBMCs.

How the authors handled the data: Amplification from reference gene primers served as the basis for estimated nucleated cell counts. Clones were sequenced by immunoSEQ multiplex PCR, and TCRdb holds only the in-frame ones, with some missing. That table is the source of V, J and clone size, and D and trimming were worked out from the DNA. The sample holds about 340,000 clones, about 86% seen once. This clonotype originated in a young man with active or convalescent COVID-19. Source material: peripheral blood.

The CDR3 is CASSRDRGGGYTF. Here the CDR3 DNA reads TGTGCCAGCAGCCGGGACAGGGGTGGAGGCTACACCTTC. This chain uses TRBV12-3 or TRBV12-4 with TRBJ1-2, with TRBD1 matching over 10 bases. CDR3 length: 13 amino acids. Trimming took 6 bases from V and 8 from J; bases not matched to a gene: 6.